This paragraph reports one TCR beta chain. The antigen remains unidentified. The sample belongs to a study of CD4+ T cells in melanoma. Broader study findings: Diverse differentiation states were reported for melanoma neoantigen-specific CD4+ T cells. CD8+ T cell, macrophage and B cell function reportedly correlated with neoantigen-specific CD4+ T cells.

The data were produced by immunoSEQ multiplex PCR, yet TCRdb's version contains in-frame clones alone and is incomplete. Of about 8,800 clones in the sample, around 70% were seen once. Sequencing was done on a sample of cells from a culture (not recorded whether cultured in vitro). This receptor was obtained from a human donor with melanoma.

CDR3 in amino acids: CASSLGRSGYGETQYF. CDR3 nucleotide sequence: TGTGCCAGCAGCTTAGGCCGGAGCGGGTATGGAGAGACCCAGTACTTC. The chain couples TRBV11-3 to TRBJ2-5, with D maybe TRBD2 (6 bases). This CDR3 region has 16 residues. The V and J ends lost 1 base and 4 bases respectively, with 16 bases between them. CDR1 and CDR2 (germline): SGHNT, YENEEA.